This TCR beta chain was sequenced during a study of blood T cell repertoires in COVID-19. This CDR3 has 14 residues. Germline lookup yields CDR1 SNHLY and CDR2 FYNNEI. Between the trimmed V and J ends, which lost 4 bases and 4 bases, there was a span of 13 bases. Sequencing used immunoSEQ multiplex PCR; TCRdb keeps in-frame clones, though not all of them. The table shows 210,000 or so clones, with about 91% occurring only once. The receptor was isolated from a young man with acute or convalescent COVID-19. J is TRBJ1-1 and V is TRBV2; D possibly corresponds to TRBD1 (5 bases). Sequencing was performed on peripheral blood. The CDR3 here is CASSVGRVSTEAFF. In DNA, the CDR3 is TGTGCCAGCAGTGTTGGCAGGGTGAGCACTGAAGCTTTCTTT.